The clone carrying this TCR beta chain was seen only a few times. The CDR3 runs to 17 residues. Per the germline V gene, CDR1 is KGHSH and CDR2 is LQKENI. J gave up 0 bases and V 4 bases, and 8 bases lay outside the gene matches. TCRdb called the 5' RACE reads again in MiXCR, with one record for every CDR3 protein. The top ten hold around 59% of the sample, which has about 90,000 distinct CDR3 sequences, around 30% seen once. The sample comes from a study of CD8 T cells in ankylosing spondylitis. Sequenced input: blood, either unsorted or a sorted T cell fraction (not recorded which). J is TRBJ1-5 and V is TRBV18, with 8 bases lining up with TRBD1. The source of this sequence is a male donor with ankylosing spondylitis or in good health (not recorded which). This CDR3 is CASSLGQGPYSNQPQHF. The CDR3 DNA is TGTGCCAGCTCACTAGGACAGGGCCCCTATAGCAATCAGCCCCAGCATTTT. Drawing the rest from reference TRBV18 and TRBJ1-5, the complete variable domain is NAGVMQNPRHLVRRRGQEARLRCSPMKGHSHVYWYRQLPEEGLKFMVYLQKENIIDESGMPKERFSAEFPKEGPSILRIQQVVRGDSAAYFCASSLGQGPYSNQPQHFGDGTRLSIL.